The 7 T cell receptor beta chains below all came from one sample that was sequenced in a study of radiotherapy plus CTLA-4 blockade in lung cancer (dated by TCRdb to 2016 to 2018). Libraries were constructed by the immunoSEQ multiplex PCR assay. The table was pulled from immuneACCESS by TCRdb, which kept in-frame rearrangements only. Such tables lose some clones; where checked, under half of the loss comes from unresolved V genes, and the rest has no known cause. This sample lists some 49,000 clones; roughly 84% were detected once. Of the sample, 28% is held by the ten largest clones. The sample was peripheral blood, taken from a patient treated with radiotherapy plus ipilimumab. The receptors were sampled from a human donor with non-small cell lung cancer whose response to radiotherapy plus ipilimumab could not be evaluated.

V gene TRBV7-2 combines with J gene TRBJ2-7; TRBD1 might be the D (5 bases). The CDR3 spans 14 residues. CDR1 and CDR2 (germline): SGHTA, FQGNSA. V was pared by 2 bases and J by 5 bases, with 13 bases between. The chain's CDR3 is CASSLNSQGHEQYF. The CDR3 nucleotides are TGTGCCAGCAGCTTAAATTCCCAGGGTCACGAGCAGTACTTC.

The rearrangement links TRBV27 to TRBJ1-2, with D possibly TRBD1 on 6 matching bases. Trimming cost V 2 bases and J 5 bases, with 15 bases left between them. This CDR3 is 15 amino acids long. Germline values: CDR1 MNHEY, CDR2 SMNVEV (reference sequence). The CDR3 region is CASSLIATGQYGYTF. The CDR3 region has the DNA TGTGCCAGCAGTTTAATCGCCACTGGACAGTATGGCTACACCTTC.

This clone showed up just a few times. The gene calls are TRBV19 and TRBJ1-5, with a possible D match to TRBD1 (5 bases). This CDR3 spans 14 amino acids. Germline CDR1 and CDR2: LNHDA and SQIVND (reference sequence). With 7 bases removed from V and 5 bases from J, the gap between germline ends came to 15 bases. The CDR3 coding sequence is TGTGCCAGTACCCAGGGAGGGTCTTATCAGCCCCAGCATTTT. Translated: CASTQGGSYQPQHF.

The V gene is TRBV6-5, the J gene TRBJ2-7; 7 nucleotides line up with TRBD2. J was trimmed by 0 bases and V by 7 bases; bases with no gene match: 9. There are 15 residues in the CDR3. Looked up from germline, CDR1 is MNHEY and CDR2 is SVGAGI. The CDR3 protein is CASTPASGGSYEQYF. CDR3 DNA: TGTGCCAGCACTCCCGCCTCGGGGGGCTCCTACGAGCAGTACTTC.

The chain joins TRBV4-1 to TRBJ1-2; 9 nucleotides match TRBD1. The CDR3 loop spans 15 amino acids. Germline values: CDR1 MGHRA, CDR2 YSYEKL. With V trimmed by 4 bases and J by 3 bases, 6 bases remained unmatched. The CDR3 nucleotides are TGCGCCAGCAGCCCGCGACAGGGGGACGACTATGGCTACACCTTC. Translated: CASSPRQGDDYGYTF.

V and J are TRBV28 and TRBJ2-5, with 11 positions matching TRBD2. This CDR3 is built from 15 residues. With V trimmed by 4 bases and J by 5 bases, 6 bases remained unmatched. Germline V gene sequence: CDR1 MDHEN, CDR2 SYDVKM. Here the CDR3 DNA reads TGTGCCAGCAGTTCCACTAGCGGGAGCGAGGAGACCCAGTACTTC. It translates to CASSSTSGSEETQYF.

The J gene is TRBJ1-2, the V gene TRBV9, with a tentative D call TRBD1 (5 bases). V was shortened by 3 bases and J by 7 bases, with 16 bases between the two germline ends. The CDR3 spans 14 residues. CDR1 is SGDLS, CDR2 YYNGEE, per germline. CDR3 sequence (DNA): TGTGCCAGCAGCGCCCTGTGGCAGGGTAGTGGCTACACCTTC. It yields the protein CASSALWQGSGYTF.